This T cell receptor beta chain is drawn from a study of naive and memory T cell subsets. Study conclusions and caveats: Over 90% of naive TCR sequences appeared only once after error correction, unlike memory subsets.

This clonotype was picked up a small number of times. Its target is unknown. V was trimmed by 4 bases and J by 8 bases, leaving 26 bases between them. Germline loops: CDR1 SGHVS, CDR2 FNYEAQ. The CDR3 is 17 residues long. Overnight CMV lysate stimulation of fresh PBMCs defined donor CMV status by CD4+ IFNgamma. The beta constant-region primer was an equimolar mix of two oligonucleotides covering TRBC1 and TRBC2. Nested alpha and beta constant-region primers with the SP2 primer drove four PCR rounds on ligated cDNA. TCRdb analysed the UMI-ligation and nested PCR reads with MiXCR anew, one entry per CDR3 protein. The sample contains some 22,000 distinct CDR3 sequences, 8.5% to 10% of which appear only once.

This sequence joins TRBV7-6 and TRBJ1-2; a possible D gene is TRBD1 (5 bases). This TCR came from a human donor in good health. Specimen: central memory CD8+ T cells from blood. The CDR3 DNA reads as TGTGCCAGCAGCTCCCGACCCGGGGGAGACCAGGGCCGCGGCTACACCTTC. Translating it yields CASSSRPGGDQGRGYTF.